One T cell receptor (beta chain) is described in this entry. In germline, CDR1 is MNHEY, CDR2 SMNVEV (reference sequence). The CDR3 has 12 residues. J lost 14 bases, V lost 7 bases, and 11 bases had no gene match. This sample was included in a study of T cell responses to AZD1222 COVID-19 vaccine. Using immunoSEQ multiplex PCR, the repertoire was profiled, and TCRdb retains in-frame clones only, with some absent. The profile shows approximately 150,000 clones, approximately 93% of them singletons. The origin of this receptor is an adult who received the AZD1222 COVID-19 vaccine. The sample consisted of peripheral blood, taken 28 days after the second AZD1222 dose. This chain links TRBV27 with TRBJ2-1; 7 bases agree with TRBD2. The CDR3 DNA follows: TGTGCCAGCAAGACTAGCCCCGGCCCGAAGTTCTTC. Its translation: CASKTSPGPKFF.